What follows is one T cell receptor beta chain and its context. What it recognizes is unknown. The PCR ran on 60 Vbeta and 13 Jbeta primers. Measured with immunoSEQ multiplex PCR; TCRdb has only the in-frame clones, and not every one. The data show roughly 150,000 clones, about 80% seen once. The CDR3 totals 16 residues. CDR1 and CDR2 from the germline V gene are SNHLY and FYNNEI. V dropped 0 bases and J dropped 9 bases, with 18 bases sitting between them. These data are taken from a study of cytomegalovirus exposure and HLA in healthy donors. Across the study: Of 300 to 500 genotyped donors, 81% clustered with self-reported Caucasian donors.

Study observations and caveats: Later, an analysis showed that TCR beta chains associated with HLA were more clonally expanded than others that were equally common. The authors reported that TCR beta sequences could predict HLA-A and HLA-B alleles. These predictions were accurate for most subjects in the first cohort. The investigators catalogued about 170 TCR beta chains as cytomegalovirus-associated.

The sequenced sample was PBMCs. The receptor comes from a man aged 30 to 45 in good health and CMV-seropositive. V and J are TRBV2 and TRBJ1-5, with D tentatively TRBD1 (6 bases). CDR3 sequence (DNA): TGTGCCAGCAGTGAAGCGCGGCAGGGGTACTCGCGGCCCCAGCATTTT. Translated, it gives CASSEARQGYSRPQHF.